This is a list of T cell receptor beta chains from one sample in a study of regulatory T cells in long-lasting Graves disease. In TCRdb, the multiplex PCR reads were re-called with MiXCR into one record per CDR3 protein. The sample has 400,000 to 500,000 distinct CDR3 sequences, roughly 21% seen once. This material consisted of peripheral blood mononuclear cells (PBMCs), taken when the disease was refractory, from a patient treated with antithyroid drugs. These receptors originate from a female donor with Graves disease. Both conserved end residues are part of each CDR3. The order of the fields is D gene, V gene, J gene, clone size, CDR3 protein, CDR3 DNA. D genes are given only for firm matches. Part of the rows lack a size; the others show once, few, many or a class for expanded clones.

TRBD1	TRBV28	TRBJ1-5	many	CASSSPRRQGSPPNQPQHF	TGTGCCAGCAGTTCTCCTCGAAGACAGGGGAGTCCCCCTAATCAGCCCCAGCATTTT
.	TRBV3-1	TRBJ2-5	few	CASSQIPHQETQYF	TGTGCCAGCAGCCAGATCCCCCACCAAGAGACCCAGTACTTC
TRBD2	TRBV28	TRBJ2-1	.	CASSVGEWVAGRNEQFF	TGTGCCAGCAGTGTAGGAGAGTGGGTAGCGGGACGGAATGAGCAGTTCTTC
TRBD2	TRBV9	TRBJ2-5	.	CASSVGVSGSPGETQYF	TGTGCCAGCAGCGTAGGGGTTAGCGGGAGCCCCGGGGAGACCCAGTACTTC
.	TRBV30	TRBJ1-2	few	CAWSEGEVYGYTF	TGTGCCTGGAGTGAGGGGGAGGTCTATGGCTACACCTTC
.	TRBV29-1	TRBJ2-1	few	CSVEQEDGTGQFF	TGCAGCGTTGAACAAGAGGATGGGACTGGGCAGTTCTTC
.	TRBV2	TRBJ1-2	many	CASRVYYSTNYGYTF	TGTGCCAGCAGAGTTTACTACAGCACTAACTATGGCTACACCTTC
.	TRBV7-9	TRBJ2-3	.	CASSLKGYGNTQYF	TGTGCCAGCAGCTTGAAGGGGTACGGGAATACGCAGTATTTT
TRBD1	TRBV27	TRBJ1-1	many	CASSSQDRANTEAFF	TGTGCCAGCAGTTCGCAAGACAGGGCGAACACTGAAGCTTTCTTT
.	TRBV15	TRBJ2-5	.	CATGGGRETQYF	TGTGCCACCGGAGGAGGGCGGGAGACCCAGTACTTC
.	TRBV6-5	TRBJ2-3	few	CASSYSGVDTDTQYF	TGTGCCAGCAGTTACTCGGGGGTAGACACAGATACGCAGTATTTT
TRBD1	TRBV28	TRBJ2-7	many	CASSPGTAPYEQYF	TGTGCCAGCAGCCCCGGGACAGCCCCCTACGAGCAGTACTTC
TRBD2	TRBV2	TRBJ2-5	many	CASSGWGGQETQYF	TGTGCCAGCAGCGGCTGGGGGGGGCAAGAGACCCAGTACTTC
TRBD1	TRBV15	TRBJ2-7	many	CATSHRTGFSEQYF	TGTGCCACCAGCCATCGGACAGGGTTTTCCGAGCAGTACTTC
TRBD2	TRBV2	TRBJ2-2	.	CASSEEGGPSGELFF	TGTGCCAGCAGTGAAGAGGGAGGGCCGAGCGGGGAGCTGTTTTTT
.	TRBV7-9	TRBJ2-1	few	CASSLSGAPYNEQFF	TGTGCCAGCAGCTTGTCGGGGGCCCCTTACAATGAGCAGTTCTTC
.	TRBV7-8	TRBJ2-5	many	CASSPGHPETQYF	TGTGCCAGCAGCCCCGGACATCCCGAGACCCAGTACTTC
.	TRBV11-2	TRBJ1-3	many	CASSATDGGNTIYF	TGTGCCAGCAGCGCTACCGACGGTGGAAACACCATATATTTT
.	TRBV4-2	TRBJ1-4	few	CASSRSGTLNEKLFF	TGTGCCAGCAGCCGATCCGGGACACTTAATGAAAAACTGTTTTTT
.	TRBV7-8	TRBJ2-6	few	CASSLFLGGANVLTF	TGTGCCAGCAGCTTATTTCTCGGTGGGGCCAACGTCCTGACTTTC
.	TRBV5-4	TRBJ2-7	.	CASNLEGRAYEQYF	TGTGCCAGCAACTTGGAAGGCAGAGCCTACGAGCAGTACTTC
.	TRBV28	TRBJ2-3	few	CASSFQGQGTDTQYF	TGTGCCAGCAGTTTTCAGGGGCAGGGAACAGATACGCAGTATTTT
.	TRBV20-1	TRBJ2-4	.	CSARAPGQSQNIQYF	TGCAGTGCTAGAGCCCCCGGGCAGAGCCAAAACATTCAGTACTTC
TRBD1	TRBV6-1	TRBJ2-5	.	CASTSQGARQETQYF	TGTGCCAGCACTTCACAGGGGGCGCGTCAAGAGACCCAGTACTTC
.	TRBV20-1	TRBJ2-5	few	CSARDPQQQETQYF	TGCAGTGCTAGAGATCCACAGCAACAAGAGACCCAGTACTTC
.	TRBV2	TRBJ2-5	many	CASKGSQETQYF	TGTGCCAGCAAGGGATCTCAAGAGACCCAGTACTTC
.	TRBV6-5	TRBJ1-1	once	CASSYVYLVEAFF	TGTGCCAGCAGTTACGTCTACTTAGTGGAAGCTTTCTTT
.	TRBV27	TRBJ1-2	.	CASTKKGTVGYTF	TGTGCCAGCACCAAAAAAGGGACGGTTGGCTACACCTTC
.	TRBV9	TRBJ1-1	few	CASSLFREMNTEAFF	TGTGCCAGCAGCCTCTTCAGGGAAATGAACACTGAAGCTTTCTTT
.	TRBV11-1	TRBJ2-5	.	CASSLAGSEETQYF	TGTGCCAGCAGCTTAGCGGGGTCAGAAGAGACCCAGTACTTC
.	TRBV24-1	TRBJ1-5	few	CATSEVSNQPQHF	TGTGCCACCAGCGAGGTGAGCAATCAGCCCCAGCATTTT
.	TRBV29-1	TRBJ2-7	many	CSVGWGRSYEQYF	TGCAGCGTTGGATGGGGCAGGTCCTACGAGCAGTACTTC
TRBD1	TRBV3-1	TRBJ2-2	many	CASSQDRGHSPTGELFF	TGTGCCAGCAGCCAAGACAGGGGGCACTCACCCACCGGGGAGCTGTTTTTT
.	TRBV11-1	TRBJ2-7	many	CASSLGAVSYEQYF	TGTGCCAGCAGCTTAGGGGCGGTTTCCTACGAGCAGTACTTC
TRBD2	TRBV5-4	TRBJ2-3	many	CAYASLADLRTDTQYF	TGTGCCTACGCGTCTCTAGCGGATCTACGCACAGATACGCAGTATTTT
.	TRBV4-2	TRBJ1-1	few	CASSQERQQNTEAFF	TGTGCCAGCAGCCAAGAAAGGCAGCAGAACACTGAAGCTTTCTTT
TRBD2	TRBV4-2	TRBJ2-2	few	CASSQGSGRVTGELFF	TGTGCCAGCAGCCAAGGAAGCGGGAGGGTCACCGGGGAGCTGTTTTTT
.	TRBV9	TRBJ2-7	many	CASSATGHQGYEQYF	TGTGCCAGCAGCGCGACGGGACACCAGGGCTACGAGCAGTACTTC
TRBD2	TRBV7-9	TRBJ2-1	.	CASSPRWGLAADYNEQFF	TGTGCCAGCAGCCCCCGTTGGGGACTAGCGGCTGACTACAATGAGCAGTTCTTC
.	TRBV11-1	TRBJ1-6	few	CASSLRGYSPLHF	TGTGCCAGCAGCCTACGAGGATATTCACCCCTCCACTTT
TRBD2	TRBV28	TRBJ2-7	many	CASHFNPPGGPYEQYF	TGTGCCAGCCACTTCAACCCTCCGGGAGGGCCCTACGAGCAGTACTTC
TRBD1	TRBV11-2	TRBJ2-7	many	CASSLGRGYEQYF	TGTGCCAGCAGCTTGGGCAGGGGGTACGAGCAGTACTTC
.	TRBV9	TRBJ1-4	many	CASSVATNEKLFF	TGTGCCAGCAGCGTAGCAACTAATGAAAAACTGTTTTTT
TRBD2	TRBV5-1	TRBJ2-1	.	CASSLGTSGRALIEQFF	TGCGCCAGCAGCTTGGGGACTAGCGGGAGGGCCTTGATTGAGCAGTTCTTC
TRBD1	TRBV2	TRBJ1-4	.	CASSGRVRGPGEKLFF	TGTGCCAGCAGTGGCCGAGTGAGGGGGCCTGGTGAAAAACTGTTTTTT
TRBD1	TRBV9	TRBJ1-1	.	CASSVGGQGIPFF	TGTGCCAGCAGCGTAGGGGGACAGGGGATCCCTTTCTTT
TRBD1	TRBV7-6	TRBJ1-1	.	CASSLGNQGVTEAFF	TGTGCCAGCAGCTTAGGGAATCAGGGGGTCACTGAAGCTTTCTTT
.	TRBV3-1	TRBJ1-1	few	CASSQGERSTEAFF	TGTGCCAGCAGCCAAGGAGAGCGCAGCACTGAAGCTTTCTTT
TRBD1	TRBV6-5	TRBJ2-1	.	CASSSTTPGQGAYEQFF	TGTGCCAGCAGTTCAACCACACCGGGACAGGGGGCATATGAGCAGTTCTTC
.	TRBV28	TRBJ1-4	many	CASSRQSPYEKLFF	TGTGCCAGCAGTCGACAAAGCCCCTATGAAAAACTGTTTTTT
.	TRBV6-2/TRBV6-3	TRBJ1-4	.	CASSEYTAVGEKLFF	TGTGCCAGCAGTGAATATACAGCAGTCGGGGAAAAACTGTTTTTT
TRBD1	TRBV7-9	TRBJ1-2	many	CASSPPGTGSGYTF	TGTGCCAGCAGCCCCCCAGGGACAGGTTCTGGCTACACCTTC
.	TRBV11-2	TRBJ2-5	few	CASSLEGFKTQYF	TGTGCCAGCAGCTTAGAAGGTTTCAAGACCCAGTACTTC
.	TRBV4-1	TRBJ1-1	.	CASSQTGKTEAFF	TGCGCCAGCAGCCAAACAGGGAAAACTGAAGCTTTCTTT